The subject of this entry is one T cell receptor beta chain. In the original analysis: Reference gene primer amplification gave nucleated cell count estimates. TCRdb keeps only in-frame clones here, not all; method: immunoSEQ multiplex PCR. V and J calls and clone size follow that table, whereas D and trimming were derived from the DNA. The table includes some 140,000 clones, roughly 80% detected once. With 4 bases removed from V and 5 bases from J, the gap between germline ends came to 12 bases. Germline-derived CDR1 and CDR2 are SGHVS and FQNEAQ. This CDR3 is 14 amino acids long. The data were obtained in a study of blood T cell repertoires in COVID-19. Background on the study: The United States, Italy and Spain supplied acute and convalescent COVID-19 samples.

The sequence came from a woman aged 60 to 75 with acute or convalescent COVID-19. J is TRBJ1-5 and V is TRBV7-8; no firm D call. What was sequenced was peripheral blood. DNA for the CDR3: TGTGCCAGCAGCTACCTAGGCGGGTATCAGCCCCAGCATTTT. Translating it yields CASSYLGGYQPQHF.